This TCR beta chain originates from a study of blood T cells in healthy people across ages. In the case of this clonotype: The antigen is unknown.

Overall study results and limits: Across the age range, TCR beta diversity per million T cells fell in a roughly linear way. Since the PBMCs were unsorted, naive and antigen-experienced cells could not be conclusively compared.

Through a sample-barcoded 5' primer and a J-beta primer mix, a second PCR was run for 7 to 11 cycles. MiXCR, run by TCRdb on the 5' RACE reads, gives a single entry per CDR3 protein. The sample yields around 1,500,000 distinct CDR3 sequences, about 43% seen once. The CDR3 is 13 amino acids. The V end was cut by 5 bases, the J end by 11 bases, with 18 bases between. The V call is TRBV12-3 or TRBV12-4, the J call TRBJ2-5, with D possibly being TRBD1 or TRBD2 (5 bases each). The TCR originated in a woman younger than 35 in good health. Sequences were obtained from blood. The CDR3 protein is CASSKDEGNEQYF. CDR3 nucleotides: TGTGCCAGCAGTAAGGACGAGGGGAATGAGCAGTACTTC.